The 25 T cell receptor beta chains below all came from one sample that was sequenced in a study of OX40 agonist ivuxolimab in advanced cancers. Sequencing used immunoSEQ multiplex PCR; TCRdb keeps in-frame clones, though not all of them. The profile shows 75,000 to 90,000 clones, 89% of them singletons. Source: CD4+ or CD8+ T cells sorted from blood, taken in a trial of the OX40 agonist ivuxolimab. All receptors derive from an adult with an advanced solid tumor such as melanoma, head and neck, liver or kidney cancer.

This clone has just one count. The CDR3: CASSVGTSGTDTQYF. The DNA of the CDR3 is TGCGCCAGCAGTGTAGGGACTAGCGGCACAGATACGCAGTATTTT. This sequence joins TRBV10-2 and TRBJ2-3, with 10 bases fitting TRBD2. V shed 4 bases and J 1 base; nucleotides not matched to a gene: 2. Per the germline V gene, CDR1 is WSHSY and CDR2 is SAAADI. CDR3 length: 15 residues.

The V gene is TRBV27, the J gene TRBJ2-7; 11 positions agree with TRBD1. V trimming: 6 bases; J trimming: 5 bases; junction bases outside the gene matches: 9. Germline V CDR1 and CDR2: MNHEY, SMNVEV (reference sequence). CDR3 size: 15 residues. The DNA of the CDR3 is TGTGCCAGCAGGGGCTCGGGACAGGGGGGCCACGAGCAGTACTTC. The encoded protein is CASRGSGQGGHEQYF.

The CDR3 DNA follows: TGTGCCAGCAGCGTAGGGGACGAGCGGGGGGAGAGAGATACGCAGTATTTT. Translated, it gives CASSVGDERGERDTQYF. The V call is TRBV9, the J call TRBJ2-3; 9 bases match TRBD2. CDR3 length: 17 amino acids. CDR1 and CDR2 (germline): SGDLS, YYNGEE. The trim removed 0 bases at V and 5 bases at J, leaving 10 bases unmatched.

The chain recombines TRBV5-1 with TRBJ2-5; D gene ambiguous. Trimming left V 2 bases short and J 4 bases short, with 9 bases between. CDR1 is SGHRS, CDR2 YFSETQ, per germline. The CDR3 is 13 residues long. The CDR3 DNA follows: TGCGCCAGCAGCTTCGTAGGGCGAGAGACCCAGTACTTC. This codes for CASSFVGRETQYF.

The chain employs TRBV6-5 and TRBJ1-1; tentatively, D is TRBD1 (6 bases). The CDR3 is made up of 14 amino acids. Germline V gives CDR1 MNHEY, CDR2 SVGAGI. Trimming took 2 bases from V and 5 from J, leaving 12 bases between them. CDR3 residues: CASSYAGAGTEAFF. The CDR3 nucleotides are TGTGCCAGCAGTTACGCGGGGGCGGGTACTGAAGCTTTCTTT.

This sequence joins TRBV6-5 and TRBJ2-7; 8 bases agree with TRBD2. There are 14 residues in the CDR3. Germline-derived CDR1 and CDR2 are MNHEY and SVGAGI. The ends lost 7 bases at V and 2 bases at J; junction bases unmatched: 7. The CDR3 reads CASTFSGTTYEQYF. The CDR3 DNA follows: TGTGCCAGCACTTTTAGCGGGACCACCTACGAGCAGTACTTC.

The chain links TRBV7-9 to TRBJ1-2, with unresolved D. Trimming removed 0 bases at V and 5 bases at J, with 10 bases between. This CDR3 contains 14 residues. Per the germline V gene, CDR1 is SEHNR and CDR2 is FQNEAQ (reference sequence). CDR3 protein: CASSLAPTGYGYTF. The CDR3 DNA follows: TGTGCCAGCAGCTTAGCCCCAACGGGGTATGGCTACACCTTC.

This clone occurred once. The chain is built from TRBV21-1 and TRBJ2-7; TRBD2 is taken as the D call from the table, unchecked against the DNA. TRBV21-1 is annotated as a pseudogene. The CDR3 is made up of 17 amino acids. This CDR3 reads CASSKIDPPPGRYEQYF. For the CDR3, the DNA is TGTGCCAGCAGCAAAATAGACCCACCTCCGGGTCGCTACGAGCAGTACTTC.

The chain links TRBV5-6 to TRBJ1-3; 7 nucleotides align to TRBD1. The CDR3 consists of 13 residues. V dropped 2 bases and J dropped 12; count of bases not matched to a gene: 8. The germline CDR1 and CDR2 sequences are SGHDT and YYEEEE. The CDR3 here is CASSFEDQGDIYF. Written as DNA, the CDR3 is TGTGCCAGCAGCTTCGAGGACCAGGGGGACATATATTTT.

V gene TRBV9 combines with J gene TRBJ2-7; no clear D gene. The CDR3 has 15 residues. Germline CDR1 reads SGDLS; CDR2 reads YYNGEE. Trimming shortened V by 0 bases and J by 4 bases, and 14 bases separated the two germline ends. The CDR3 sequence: CASSVELGIGYEQYF. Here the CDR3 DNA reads TGTGCCAGCAGCGTAGAGTTGGGGATTGGGTACGAGCAGTACTTC.

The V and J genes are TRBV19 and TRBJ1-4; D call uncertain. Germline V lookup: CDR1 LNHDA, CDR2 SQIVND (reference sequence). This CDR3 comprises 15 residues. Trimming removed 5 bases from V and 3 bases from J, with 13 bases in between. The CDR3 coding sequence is TGTGCCAGTAGTCCGCGGACGAGCCCTAATGAAAAACTGTTTTTT. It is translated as CASSPRTSPNEKLFF.

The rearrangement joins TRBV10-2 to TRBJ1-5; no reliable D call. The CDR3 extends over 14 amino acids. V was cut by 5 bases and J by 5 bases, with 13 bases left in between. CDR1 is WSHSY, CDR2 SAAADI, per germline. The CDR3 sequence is CASSTVEPDQPQHF. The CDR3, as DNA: TGCGCCAGCAGTACCGTCGAGCCAGATCAGCCCCAGCATTTT.

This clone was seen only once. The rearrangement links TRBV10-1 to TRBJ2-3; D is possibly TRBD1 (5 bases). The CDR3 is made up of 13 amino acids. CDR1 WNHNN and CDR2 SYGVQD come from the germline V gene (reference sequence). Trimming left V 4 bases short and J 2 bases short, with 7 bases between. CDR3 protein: CASSGQPTDTQYF. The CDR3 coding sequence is TGCGCCAGCAGTGGACAGCCCACAGATACGCAGTATTTT.

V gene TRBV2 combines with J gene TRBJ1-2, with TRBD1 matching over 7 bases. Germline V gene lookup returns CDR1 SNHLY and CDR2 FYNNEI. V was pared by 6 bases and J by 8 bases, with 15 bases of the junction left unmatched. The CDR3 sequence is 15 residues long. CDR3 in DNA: TGTGCCAGCAGCGAAACACAGGGGAGTGTTGGAGGCTACACCTTC. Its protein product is CASSETQGSVGGYTF.

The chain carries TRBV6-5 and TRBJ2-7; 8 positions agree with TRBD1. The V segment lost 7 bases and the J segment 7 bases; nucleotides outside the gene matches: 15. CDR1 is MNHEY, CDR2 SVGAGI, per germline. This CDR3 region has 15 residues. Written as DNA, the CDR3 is TGTGCCAGCAACCCCAGGGGGCGCATGGCGGGTGAGCAGTACTTC. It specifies CASNPRGRMAGEQYF.

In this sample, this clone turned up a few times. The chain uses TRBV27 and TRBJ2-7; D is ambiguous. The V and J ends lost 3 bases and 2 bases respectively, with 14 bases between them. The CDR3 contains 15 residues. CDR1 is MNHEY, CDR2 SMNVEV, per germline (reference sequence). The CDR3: CASSFYLPGPYEQYF. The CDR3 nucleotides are TGTGCCAGCAGTTTTTATCTCCCGGGTCCCTACGAGCAGTACTTC.

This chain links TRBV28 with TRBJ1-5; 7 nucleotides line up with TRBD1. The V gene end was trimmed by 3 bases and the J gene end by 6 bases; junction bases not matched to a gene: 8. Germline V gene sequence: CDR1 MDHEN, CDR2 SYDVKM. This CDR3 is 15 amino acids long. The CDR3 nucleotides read TGTGCCAGCAGTTTCGCCCTGAGGGGGCCTCAGCCCCAGCATTTT. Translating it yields CASSFALRGPQPQHF.

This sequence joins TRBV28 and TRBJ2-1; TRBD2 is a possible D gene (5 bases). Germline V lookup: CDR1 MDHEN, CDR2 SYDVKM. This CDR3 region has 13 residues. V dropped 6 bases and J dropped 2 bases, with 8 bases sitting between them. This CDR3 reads CASRKAAYNEQFF. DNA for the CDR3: TGTGCCAGCAGGAAAGCGGCCTACAATGAGCAGTTCTTC.

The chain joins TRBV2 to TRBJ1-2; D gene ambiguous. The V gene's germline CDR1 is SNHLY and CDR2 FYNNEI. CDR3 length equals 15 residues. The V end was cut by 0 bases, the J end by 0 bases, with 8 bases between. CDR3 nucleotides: TGTGCCAGCAGTGAAGCGCTTGGAGCTAACTATGGCTACACCTTC. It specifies CASSEALGANYGYTF.

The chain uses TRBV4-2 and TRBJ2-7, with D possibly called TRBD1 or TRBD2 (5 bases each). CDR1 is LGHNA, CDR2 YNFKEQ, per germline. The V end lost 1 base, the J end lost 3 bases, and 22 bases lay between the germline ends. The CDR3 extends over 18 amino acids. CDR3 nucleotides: TGTGCCAGCAGCCAAGTTCTAGCCCAGGGAAATAATTACTACGAGCAGTACTTC. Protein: CASSQVLAQGNNYYEQYF.

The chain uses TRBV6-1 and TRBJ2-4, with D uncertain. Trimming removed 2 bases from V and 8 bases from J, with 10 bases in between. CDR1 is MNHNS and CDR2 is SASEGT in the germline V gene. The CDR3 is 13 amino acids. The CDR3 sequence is CASSEIQNDIQYF. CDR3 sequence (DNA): TGTGCCAGCAGTGAAATCCAGAATGACATTCAGTACTTC.

CDR3: CASSPGQGIQETQYF. CDR3 nucleotides: TGCGCCAGCAGCCCCGGACAGGGGATCCAAGAGACCCAGTACTTC. The chain is built from TRBV5-1 and TRBJ2-5, with 9 bases fitting TRBD1. There are 15 residues in the CDR3. CDR1 and CDR2 (germline): SGHRS, YFSETQ. V shed 4 bases and J 1 base; nucleotides not matched to a gene: 5.

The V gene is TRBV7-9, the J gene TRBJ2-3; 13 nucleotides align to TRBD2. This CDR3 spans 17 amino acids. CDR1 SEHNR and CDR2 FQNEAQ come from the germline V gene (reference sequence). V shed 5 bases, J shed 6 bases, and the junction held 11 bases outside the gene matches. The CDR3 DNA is TGTGCCAGCAGCCCCACTAGCGGGGGGGGTATTGTGGATACGCAGTATTTT. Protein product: CASSPTSGGGIVDTQYF.

The CDR3 region has the DNA TGTGCCAGCAGCTTCTTAGCGGGAGGGCCCTATGAGCAGTTCTTC. It translates to CASSFLAGGPYEQFF. The V gene is TRBV7-9, the J gene TRBJ2-1; 11 nucleotides align to TRBD2. The CDR3 is 15 residues long. Looked up from germline, CDR1 is SEHNR and CDR2 is FQNEAQ (reference sequence). Unmatched junction bases numbered 6, after V lost 3 bases and J lost 8 bases.

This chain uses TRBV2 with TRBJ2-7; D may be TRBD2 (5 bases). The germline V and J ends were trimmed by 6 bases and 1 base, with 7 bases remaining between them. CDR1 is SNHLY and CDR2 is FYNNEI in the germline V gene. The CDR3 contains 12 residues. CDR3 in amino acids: CASSRLSYEQYF. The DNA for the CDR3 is TGTGCCAGCAGCCGACTATCCTACGAGCAGTACTTC. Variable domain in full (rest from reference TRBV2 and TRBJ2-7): EPEVTQTPSHQVTQMGQEVILRCVPISNHLYFYWYRQILGQKVEFLVSFYNNEISEKSEIFDDQFSVERPDGSNFTLKIRSTKLEDSAMYFCASSRLSYEQYFGPGTRLTVT.